This passage covers 28 T cell receptor beta chains from one sample sequenced in a study of blood T cell repertoires in COVID-19. Clones were read by immunoSEQ multiplex PCR, and TCRdb kept only the in-frame ones, dropping some. The repertoire holds around 230,000 clones, around 83% seen once, with approximately 2.4% in the top ten. Input material: peripheral blood. The receptor set was obtained from a man aged 35 to 55 who had recovered from COVID-19.

J is TRBJ1-3 and V is TRBV30; 7 bases match TRBD1. Germline V CDR1 and CDR2: GTSNPN, SVGIG (reference sequence). V lost 8 bases and J lost 0; bases outside the gene matches: 13. The CDR3 contains 16 residues. The DNA of the CDR3 is TGTGCCGGCTACACGACAGGGAGTTCCTCTGGAAACACCATATATTTT. Its translation is CAGYTTGSSSGNTIYF.

This clone turned up a few times. The genes are TRBV6-2 or TRBV6-3 and TRBJ2-7, with D hard to call. The CDR3 covers 13 residues. V was pared by 2 bases and J by 3 bases, with 8 bases between. Germline V lookup: CDR1 MNHEY, CDR2 SVGEGT. CDR3 sequence (DNA): TGTGCCAGCAGTTACCTCCTTTTCTACGAGCAGTACTTC. Translation gives CASSYLLFYEQYF.

V and J are TRBV19 and TRBJ1-2; TRBD1 aligns across 9 bases. CDR1 LNHDA and CDR2 SQIVND come from the germline V gene (reference sequence). The V segment lost 3 bases and the J segment 6 bases; nucleotides outside the gene matches: 2. This CDR3 is built from 13 residues. This CDR3 is CASSIRQGDGYTF. The CDR3 nucleotides read TGTGCCAGTAGTATCCGACAGGGGGATGGCTACACCTTC.

The CDR3 loop reads CASSLDWLQPQHF. CDR3 sequence (DNA): TGTGCCAGCAGCTTGGATTGGCTGCAGCCCCAGCATTTT. This chain links TRBV5-5 with TRBJ1-5, with D unresolved. Germline V gives CDR1 SGHKS, CDR2 YYEKEE (reference sequence). Trimming cost V 0 bases and J 7 bases, with 8 bases left between them. This CDR3 is 13 amino acids long.

The V and J genes are TRBV10-1 and TRBJ2-1; perhaps TRBD2 as D (6 bases). The length of the CDR3 is 16 residues. Trimming cost V 6 bases and J 0 bases, with 15 bases left between them. Germline CDR1 reads WNHNN; CDR2 reads SYGVQD (reference sequence). CDR3 amino acids: CASSVTPGGSYNEQFF. Here the CDR3 DNA reads TGCGCCAGCAGCGTAACCCCCGGGGGCTCCTACAATGAGCAGTTCTTC.

The chain uses TRBV7-2 and TRBJ2-2; 8 bases are shared with TRBD2. Germline V gene sequence: CDR1 SGHTA, CDR2 FQGNSA. The CDR3 is 15 residues long. V shed 4 bases, J shed 4 bases, and the junction held 5 bases outside the gene matches. This CDR3 is CASSSPAGVTGELFF. In nucleotides, the CDR3 is TGTGCCAGCAGCTCTCCAGCGGGGGTCACCGGGGAGCTGTTTTTT. The variable domain in full, completed from reference TRBV7-2 and TRBJ2-2, reads GAGVSQSPSNKVTEKGKDVELRCDPISGHTALYWYRQSLGQGLEFLIYFQGNSAPDKSGLPSDRFSAERTGGSVSTLTIQRTQQEDSAVYLCASSSPAGVTGELFFGEGSRLTVL.

The table lists this clone with a few counts. The chain recombines TRBV7-9 with TRBJ1-1, with a tentative D call TRBD1 (6 bases). The CDR3 loop spans 12 amino acids. The germline V gene has CDR1 SEHNR and CDR2 FQNEAQ (reference sequence). V was cut by 10 bases and J by 0 bases, with 9 bases left in between. As DNA, the CDR3 is TGTGCCACTAGGACAGTGAACACTGAAGCTTTCTTT. Translated, it gives CATRTVNTEAFF.

In this sample, this clone turned up once. The chain links TRBV30 to TRBJ2-3; 14 bases line up with TRBD2. This CDR3 has 21 residues. Unmatched junction bases numbered 16, after V lost 0 bases and J lost 2 bases. Germline V gene data show CDR1 as GTSNPN and CDR2 as SVGIG (reference sequence). The CDR3 bases are TGTGCCTGGAGTGTAGACCCGGGACTAGCGGGGGTCCGGGTGTCCACAGATACGCAGTATTTT. It is translated as CAWSVDPGLAGVRVSTDTQYF.

The V call is TRBV6-6, the J call TRBJ1-5; D unresolved. CDR3 length: 16 residues. The germline V gene encodes CDR1 MNHNY and CDR2 SVGAGI (reference sequence). The germline V and J ends were trimmed by 2 bases and 1 base, with 12 bases remaining between them. The CDR3 loop reads CASSYDVRGSNQPQHF. CDR3 nucleotides: TGTGCCAGCAGTTACGATGTCCGAGGGAGCAATCAGCCCCAGCATTTT.

This chain uses TRBV30 with TRBJ1-6; D is unresolved. V lost 1 base and J 6 bases, leaving 7 bases between the germline ends. The CDR3 has 13 amino acids. Germline V gene sequence: CDR1 GTSNPN, CDR2 SVGIG (reference sequence). The CDR3 sequence: CAWSEGGNSPLHF. CDR3 DNA sequence: TGTGCCTGGAGTGAGGGAGGTAATTCACCCCTCCACTTT.

The V call is TRBV19, the J call TRBJ2-3; the match to TRBD1 covers 7 bases. The germline V gene has CDR1 LNHDA and CDR2 SQIVND (reference sequence). The CDR3 runs 17 residues. With V trimmed by 0 bases and J by 8 bases, 14 bases remained unmatched. The DNA for the CDR3 is TGTGCCAGTAGTATAGATCGGAGCAGGGGGTTCGCCCTTACGCAGTATTTT. Translation: CASSIDRSRGFALTQYF.

The rearrangement joins TRBV2 to TRBJ2-6, with TRBD1 matching 8 bases. Looked up from germline, CDR1 is SNHLY and CDR2 is FYNNEI. CDR3 length equals 15 residues. The junction had 7 bases not matched to a gene; V was cut back by 6 bases and J by 6 bases. The CDR3 DNA reads TGTGCCAGCAGGCCAGGGGGCGCTTTGGCCAACGTCCTGACTTTC. Residues: CASRPGGALANVLTF.

The J gene is TRBJ1-3, the V gene TRBV11-3, with a weak D call TRBD1 (5 bases). Germline loops: CDR1 SGHNT, CDR2 YENEEA. The CDR3 has 15 amino acids. V was cut by 6 bases and J by 4 bases, with 16 bases left in between. The CDR3 region has the DNA TGTGCCAGCAGTCCCGGTGGGGCGCGCGGAAACACCATATATTTT. The encoded protein is CASSPGGARGNTIYF.

This clone has a handful of counts. The chain has TRBV5-1 and TRBJ2-3; D is possibly TRBD1 (7 bases). V lost 4 bases and J 1 base, leaving 16 bases between the germline ends. The CDR3 is 16 residues long. Looked up from germline, CDR1 is SGHRS and CDR2 is YFSETQ. CDR3 nucleotides: TGCGCCAGCAGCCAGGGGGGCTCCACTCGCACAGATACGCAGTATTTT. Translation: CASSQGGSTRTDTQYF.

This rearrangement joins TRBV19 to TRBJ2-7; D unresolved. V was shortened by 5 bases and J by 2 bases, with 10 bases between the two germline ends. This CDR3 has 13 residues. Germline CDR1 is LNHDA and CDR2 is SQIVND (reference sequence). The CDR3 sequence: CASSETRTYEQYF. The CDR3 DNA reads as TGTGCCAGTAGTGAGACAAGGACCTACGAGCAGTACTTC.

This rearrangement joins TRBV9 to TRBJ2-3; tentative D call: TRBD1 (5 bases). The CDR3 has 14 residues. Germline lookup yields CDR1 SGDLS and CDR2 YYNGEE. V was clipped by 0 bases and J by 6 bases, with 11 bases between them. In DNA form, the CDR3 reads TGTGCCAGCAGCGTAGAGGGGCCCGGGGATACGCAGTATTTT. Translated: CASSVEGPGDTQYF. Complete variable domain (other parts from reference TRBV9 and TRBJ2-3): DSGVTQTPKHLITATGQRVTLRCSPRSGDLSVYWYQQSLDQGLQFLIQYYNGEERAKGNILERFSAQQFPDLHSELNLSSLELGDSALYFCASSVEGPGDTQYFGPGTRLTVL.

This sequence joins TRBV21-1 and TRBJ2-7; the table gives TRBD1 as D, unverified against the DNA. TRBV21-1 is noted as a pseudogene. This CDR3 has 15 residues. The CDR3 protein is CASSRQQGFSYEQYF. CDR3 DNA sequence: TGTGCCAGCAGCCGTCAACAGGGATTCTCCTACGAGCAGTACTTC.

CDR3 DNA: TGTGCCAGCAGAAAAGACAGGGTAAACTACGAGCAGTACTTC. It specifies CASRKDRVNYEQYF. The chain has TRBV7-2 and TRBJ2-7; 7 bases map to TRBD1. Germline V lookup: CDR1 SGHTA, CDR2 FQGNSA. Trimming cost V 6 bases and J 3 bases; bases outside gene matches: 8. The CDR3 extends over 14 amino acids.

CDR3 protein: CASSATGTGVETQYF. The CDR3, as DNA: TGTGCCAGCAGCGCAACCGGGACAGGGGTCGAGACCCAGTACTTC. J is TRBJ2-5 and V is TRBV7-9, with TRBD1 matching 10 bases. Germline V gene data show CDR1 as SEHNR and CDR2 as FQNEAQ (reference sequence). The length of the CDR3 is 15 residues. Trimming at V came to 5 bases and at J to 5 bases, leaving 8 bases not matched to a gene.

The V and J genes are TRBV6-2 or TRBV6-3 and TRBJ1-4; 7 nucleotides align to TRBD1. Germline V lookup: CDR1 MNHEY, CDR2 SVGEGT. The CDR3 length is 16 residues. The ends lost 2 bases at V and 7 bases at J; junction bases unmatched: 10. CDR3 protein: CASSYRPDRSVEKLFF. The CDR3 DNA reads TGTGCCAGCAGTTACAGACCGGACAGGTCCGTTGAAAAACTGTTTTTT.

The V call is TRBV27, the J call TRBJ2-1; TRBD2 aligns across 14 bases. The CDR3 has 15 residues. V lost 6 bases, J lost 7 bases, and 5 bases stayed unmatched. Germline V CDR1 and CDR2: MNHEY, SMNVEV (reference sequence). The CDR3 protein is CASRGTSGRGNEQFF. The DNA for the CDR3 is TGTGCCAGCAGGGGGACTAGCGGGAGAGGGAATGAGCAGTTCTTC.

The V gene is TRBV11-3, the J gene TRBJ1-1; maybe TRBD1 (5 bases). The CDR3 loop spans 14 amino acids. V was pared by 5 bases and J by 5 bases, with 15 bases between. Germline V gives CDR1 SGHNT, CDR2 YENEEA. DNA of the CDR3: TGTGCCAGCAGCCCCGATCGGGGGGGTACTGAAGCTTTCTTT. Translated: CASSPDRGGTEAFF.

This chain uses TRBV10-2 with TRBJ1-1; tentatively, D is TRBD1 (6 bases). The V end was cut by 8 bases, the J end by 1 base, with 11 bases between. CDR1 and CDR2 (germline): WSHSY, SAAADI. This CDR3 has 13 amino acids. Here the CDR3 reads CASLQGANTEAFF. The DNA of the CDR3 is TGCGCCAGCCTACAGGGTGCGAACACTGAAGCTTTCTTT.

This clone was seen more than once but under ten times. The gene calls are TRBV19 and TRBJ1-2; D possibly corresponds to TRBD1 (5 bases). Per germline, CDR1 LNHDA and CDR2 SQIVND (reference sequence). V lost 2 bases and J 6 bases, leaving 16 bases between the germline ends. CDR3 length equals 15 residues. The CDR3 region has the DNA TGTGCCAGTAGTATACTTGAAGGGGTGGCTCATGGCTACACCTTC. It translates to CASSILEGVAHGYTF.

The chain carries TRBV27 and TRBJ1-4, with D tentatively TRBD1 (5 bases). CDR3 size: 14 residues. Trimming took off 5 bases at V and 8 bases at J, with 15 bases between the two ends. Germline CDR1 MNHEY, CDR2 SMNVEV (reference sequence). The CDR3 sequence is CASSRSGIREKLFF. DNA for the CDR3: TGTGCCAGCAGTCGGTCAGGGATTAGAGAAAAACTGTTTTTT.

The chain is built from TRBV29-1 and TRBJ1-4; D is ambiguous. Germline V gene lookup returns CDR1 SQVTM and CDR2 ANQGSEA. The CDR3 has 13 amino acids. V was clipped by 5 bases and J by 0 bases, with 7 bases between them. CDR3 sequence (DNA): TGCAGCGTTAAATCTGCAACTAATGAAAAACTGTTTTTT. Residues: CSVKSATNEKLFF.

The gene calls are TRBV19 and TRBJ1-5; D unresolved. Per germline, CDR1 LNHDA and CDR2 SQIVND (reference sequence). The ends were cut back, 5 bases at V and 5 bases at J, with 7 bases in the middle. This CDR3 spans 12 amino acids. The DNA for the CDR3 is TGTGCCAGTAGTCCCTTAGATCAGCCCCAGCATTTT. Translation gives CASSPLDQPQHF.

This rearrangement joins TRBV30 to TRBJ1-1; TRBD1 aligns across 9 bases. V was pared by 3 bases and J by 4 bases, with 6 bases of the junction left unmatched. From germline, CDR1 is GTSNPN and CDR2 SVGIG (reference sequence). The CDR3 consists of 14 residues. The DNA for the CDR3 is TGTGCCTGGAGCGGTGACAGGGGGACCACTGAAGCTTTCTTT. This translates into CAWSGDRGTTEAFF.